This T cell receptor beta chain was sequenced during a study of regulatory T cells in long-lasting Graves disease. On the study more broadly: Graves' patients (newly diagnosed) had been on antithyroid drugs under 3 months.

The germline gives CDR1 SGHAT, CDR2 FQDESV (reference sequence). The CDR3 sequence is 13 residues long. Trimming removed 3 bases from V and 3 bases from J, with 8 bases in between. Both iRepertoire HTBI primers and Arm-PCR of CDR3 regions were used to build the TCR beta libraries. TCRdb re-called the multiplex PCR reads with MiXCR, one entry per CDR3 protein. Counted here are a few hundred thousand distinct CDR3 sequences, roughly 10% occurring once; the ten biggest clones make up 18%. Regarding the study as a whole: Whereas new patients shared 800 to 1,000 public clonotypes, persistent patients shared more, at 2,741. It was possible that the small sample size reduced accuracy.

Time point denoted: newly diagnosed GD, antithyroid drugs for less than 3 months. RNA extracted from PBMCs served as the sequencing template. In regard to this clonotype: Its antigen is currently unknown.

The data were also submitted as part of a second study, on T cells in Graves' hyperthyroidism and ophthalmopathy. That report adds: The primer set for the first-round RT-PCR of the TCR CDR3 was HTBI.

This receptor was identified in a woman in her late teens or twenties with Graves disease. This sample comprised peripheral blood mononuclear cells (PBMCs), obtained at new diagnosis, from a patient treated with antithyroid drugs. The chain has TRBV11-1 and TRBJ1-1, with D hard to call. The CDR3 protein is CASSLQRDTEAFF. DNA of the CDR3: TGTGCCAGCAGCTTGCAAAGGGACACTGAAGCTTTCTTT.